This passage covers 24 T cell receptor beta chains from one sample sequenced in a study of blood T cell repertoires in COVID-19. Sequenced by immunoSEQ multiplex PCR; TCRdb stores in-frame clones only, minus some. The top ten hold 21% of the sample, which has over 15,000 clones, approximately 80% seen once. Sequenced material: peripheral blood. Receptor source: an elderly man with active COVID-19.

The chain recombines TRBV19 with TRBJ1-5, with TRBD1 matching 9 bases. This CDR3 is 14 amino acids long. The J segment lost 6 bases and the V segment lost 3 bases, leaving 3 bases of the junction unmatched. Germline assignment: CDR1 LNHDA and CDR2 SQIVND (reference sequence). The CDR3 DNA reads as TGTGCCAGTAGTATCACAGGGGGCGGTCAGCCCCAGCATTTT. This sequence encodes CASSITGGGQPQHF.

This chain connects TRBV7-2 to TRBJ2-3; 7 bases match TRBD2. Germline V gene lookup returns CDR1 SGHTA and CDR2 FQGNSA. CDR3 length: 17 amino acids. J gave up 1 base and V 2 bases, and 9 bases lay outside the gene matches. The CDR3 DNA is TGTGCCAGCAGCTTAAGAGGAGCGGGAAGGGGCACAGATACGCAGTATTTT. Its translation is CASSLRGAGRGTDTQYF.

The chain joins TRBV7-9 to TRBJ2-2; 8 bases are shared with TRBD1. Germline V gene lookup returns CDR1 SEHNR and CDR2 FQNEAQ (reference sequence). V lost 6 bases to trimming and J lost 0 bases; unmatched junction nucleotides: 6. The CDR3 sequence is 16 residues long. CDR3: CASRKGQATNTGELFF. The CDR3 DNA reads TGTGCCAGCAGGAAGGGACAGGCGACGAACACCGGGGAGCTGTTTTTT.

This clone was detected a few times. V gene TRBV30 combines with J gene TRBJ1-2; D unclear. Germline-derived CDR1 and CDR2 are GTSNPN and SVGIG (reference sequence). The length of the CDR3 is 12 residues. Trimming took 3 bases from V and 6 from J, leaving 11 bases between them. CDR3 nucleotide sequence: TGTGCCTGGAGGACTTGGAGCCATGGCTACACCTTC. This encodes CAWRTWSHGYTF. Combining the CDR3 with reference TRBV30 and TRBJ1-2 gives the whole variable domain SQTIHQWPATLVQPVGSPLSLECTVEGTSNPNLYWYRQAAGRGLQLLFYSVGIGQISSEVPQNLSASRPQDRQFILSSKKLLLSDSGFYLCAWRTWSHGYTFGSGTRLTVV.

V is TRBV7-2 and J is TRBJ2-2; TRBD2 aligns across 12 bases. The CDR3 is 18 residues long. V trimming: 5 bases; J trimming: 0 bases; junction bases outside the gene matches: 7. Germline V gene lookup returns CDR1 SGHTA and CDR2 FQGNSA. This chain's CDR3 is CASSPRLAGVPNTGELFF. The CDR3 bases are TGTGCCAGCAGCCCACGACTAGCGGGAGTCCCGAACACCGGGGAGCTGTTTTTT.

Only a few counts were recorded for this clone. The chain couples TRBV7-9 to TRBJ2-3; D remains ambiguous. CDR3 size: 14 residues. The V gene's germline CDR1 is SEHNR and CDR2 FQNEAQ (reference sequence). The V end lost 1 base, the J end lost 0 bases, and 5 bases lay between the germline ends. The CDR3 DNA reads TGTGCCAGCAGCTTAGAGACTAGCACAGATACGCAGTATTTT. This gives the protein CASSLETSTDTQYF. Complete variable domain (other parts from reference TRBV7-9 and TRBJ2-3): DTGVSQNPRHKITKRGQNVTFRCDPISEHNRLYWYRQTLGQGPEFLTYFQNEAQLEKSRLLSDRFSAERPKGSFSTLEIQRTEQGDSAMYLCASSLETSTDTQYFGPGTRLTVL.

V usage is TRBV5-4 and J usage is TRBJ2-3, with D perhaps matching TRBD2 (6 bases). The germline V gene encodes CDR1 SGHNT and CDR2 YYREEE (reference sequence). Trimming removed 0 bases at V and 0 bases at J, with 17 bases between. The CDR3 has 18 amino acids. CDR3 loop: CASSLGPDGGVSTDTQYF. The CDR3 DNA reads as TGTGCCAGCAGCTTGGGGCCCGACGGGGGAGTAAGCACAGATACGCAGTATTTT.

The chain is built from TRBV9 and TRBJ1-2; tentative D call: TRBD1 (5 bases). V was pared by 5 bases and J by 3 bases, with 11 bases between. There are 13 residues in the CDR3. Per germline, CDR1 SGDLS and CDR2 YYNGEE. The CDR3: CASSPTGDYGYTF. The CDR3 nucleotides are TGTGCCAGCAGTCCTACAGGAGACTATGGCTACACCTTC.

This sequence joins TRBV2 and TRBJ2-2, with D tentatively TRBD2 (5 bases). V was cut by 3 bases and J by 5 bases, with 10 bases left in between. The CDR3 sequence is 14 residues long. The germline gives CDR1 SNHLY, CDR2 FYNNEI. This chain's CDR3 is CASSERSGTGELFF. The CDR3, as DNA: TGTGCCAGCAGTGAGCGATCGGGAACCGGGGAGCTGTTTTTT.

The chain is built from TRBV9 and TRBJ2-5, with 9 bases lining up with TRBD2. With 2 bases clipped from V and 5 bases from J, the junction kept 10 bases outside the gene matches. The CDR3 totals 16 residues. CDR1 is SGDLS and CDR2 is YYNGEE in the germline V gene. This CDR3 reads CASSVGSGSQVETQYF. The CDR3, as DNA: TGTGCCAGCAGCGTTGGTAGCGGGAGTCAAGTGGAGACCCAGTACTTC.

This clone was detected only a few times. The CDR3 region is CASSSPGQGDNEQFF. The CDR3 DNA follows: TGTGCCAGCAGTTCGCCGGGACAGGGGGACAATGAGCAGTTCTTC. The chain couples TRBV28 to TRBJ2-1; the match to TRBD1 covers 11 bases. After removal of 4 bases from V and 5 bases from J, the junction contained 4 bases not matched to a gene. Germline values: CDR1 MDHEN, CDR2 SYDVKM. The CDR3 is 15 amino acids.

The V call is TRBV2, the J call TRBJ1-1; 8 nucleotides agree with TRBD1. This CDR3 contains 12 residues. Trimming at V came to 4 bases and at J to 11 bases, leaving 6 bases not matched to a gene. The germline V gene encodes CDR1 SNHLY and CDR2 FYNNEI. The CDR3 protein is CASSGDRWVAFF. In nucleotides, the CDR3 is TGTGCCAGCAGTGGGGACAGGTGGGTTGCTTTCTTT.

This sequence joins TRBV2 and TRBJ2-7; D is perhaps TRBD2 (5 bases). Looked up from germline, CDR1 is SNHLY and CDR2 is FYNNEI. The CDR3 contains 12 residues. V was pared by 7 bases and J by 3 bases, with 10 bases between. CDR3 in DNA: TGTGCCAGCAATGACGGGGTCTACGAGCAGTACTTC. As protein: CASNDGVYEQYF.

The gene calls are TRBV18 and TRBJ2-7, with D possibly matching TRBD2 (5 bases). V lost 3 bases and J 3 bases, leaving 9 bases between the germline ends. CDR3 length: 13 amino acids. Germline V gives CDR1 KGHSH, CDR2 LQKENI. This CDR3 is CASSPEDFYEQYF. The DNA of the CDR3 is TGTGCCAGCTCACCCGAGGACTTCTACGAGCAGTACTTC.

The V gene is TRBV9, the J gene TRBJ2-7, with 11 bases that match TRBD2. Losses at the gene ends were 4 bases for V and 3 bases for J; bases not matched to a gene: 6. This CDR3 region has 15 residues. CDR1 SGDLS and CDR2 YYNGEE come from the germline V gene. CDR3 sequence (DNA): TGTGCCAGCAGCACCGGGACTAGCGGTTACTACGAGCAGTACTTC. This encodes CASSTGTSGYYEQYF.

The chain carries TRBV29-1 and TRBJ2-7, with 7 positions matching TRBD1. The ends lost 3 bases at V and 7 bases at J; junction bases unmatched: 9. The CDR3 consists of 13 residues. The germline CDR1 and CDR2 sequences are SQVTM and ANQGSEA. CDR3 DNA: TGCAGCGTTGACGGGACAGTCCCCGGGGAGCAGTACTTC. Translated: CSVDGTVPGEQYF.

The CDR3 region is CASSYASGTYNEQFF. CDR3 in DNA: TGTGCCAGCAGTTACGCTAGCGGAACCTACAATGAGCAGTTCTTC. The chain combines TRBV6-5 with TRBJ2-1, with 7 bases identical to TRBD2. J lost 2 bases, V lost 2 bases, and 3 bases had no gene match. The V gene's germline CDR1 is MNHEY and CDR2 SVGAGI. There are 15 residues in the CDR3.

V usage is TRBV14 and J usage is TRBJ2-3; 8 bases fit TRBD1. CDR3 length equals 15 residues. V was pared by 3 bases and J by 2 bases, with 4 bases of the junction left unmatched. CDR1 and CDR2 (germline): SGHDN, FVKESK. DNA of the CDR3: TGTGCCAGCAGCCAGGACAGGGTAAACACAGATACGCAGTATTTT. Translating gives CASSQDRVNTDTQYF. Full variable domain (remainder filled in from reference TRBV14 and TRBJ2-3): EAGVTQFPSHSVIEKGQTVTLRCDPISGHDNLYWYRRVMGKEIKFLLHFVKESKQDESGMPNNRFLAERTGGTYSTLKVQPAELEDSGVYFCASSQDRVNTDTQYFGPGTRLTVL.

The V call is TRBV27, the J call TRBJ2-1, with 12 bases fitting TRBD2. The CDR3 totals 15 residues. V dropped 7 bases and J dropped 14; count of bases not matched to a gene: 15. Germline V gene data show CDR1 as MNHEY and CDR2 as SMNVEV (reference sequence). The CDR3 protein is CASIYMASGRVREFF. As DNA, the CDR3 is TGTGCCAGCATCTACATGGCTAGCGGGAGGGTCCGAGAGTTCTTC.

This sequence joins TRBV28 and TRBJ2-7; TRBD2 agrees at 12 bases. V shed 2 bases, J shed 6 bases, and the junction held 5 bases outside the gene matches. The length of the CDR3 is 15 residues. Germline V gene lookup returns CDR1 MDHEN and CDR2 SYDVKM. CDR3 nucleotides: TGTGCCAGCAGTTTACTAGCGGGAGGGCCACTCGAGCAGTACTTC. Its protein product is CASSLLAGGPLEQYF.

This chain uses TRBV5-1 with TRBJ2-5, with a weak D call TRBD2 (6 bases). The CDR3 runs 14 residues. Germline CDR1 and CDR2: SGHRS and YFSETQ. V was trimmed by 3 bases and J by 5 bases, leaving 14 bases between them. The DNA for the CDR3 is TGCGCCAGCAGCTCCTTCGGGAGCTCGGAGACCCAGTACTTC. It encodes CASSSFGSSETQYF.

V gene TRBV19 combines with J gene TRBJ1-6; 9 bases align to TRBD1. The germline CDR1 and CDR2 sequences are LNHDA and SQIVND (reference sequence). The length of the CDR3 is 16 residues. Germline trimming cut 4 bases from V and 8 bases from J; bases unmatched to any gene: 9. The CDR3 DNA reads as TGTGCCAGTAGTACCCCCGGGACAGGGTTGGATTCACCCCTCCACTTT. Its translation: CASSTPGTGLDSPLHF. The whole variable domain, filled in from reference TRBV19 and TRBJ1-6, reads DGGITQSPKYLFRKEGQNVTLSCEQNLNHDAMYWYRQDPGQGLRLIYYSQIVNDFQKGDIAEGYSVSREKKESFPLTVTSAQKNPTAFYLCASSTPGTGLDSPLHFGNGTRLTVT.

This clone was observed once. The chain employs TRBV27 and TRBJ2-1; 12 bases match TRBD2. CDR3 size: 18 residues. Germline V lookup: CDR1 MNHEY, CDR2 SMNVEV (reference sequence). V shed 5 bases, J shed 6 bases, and the junction held 14 bases outside the gene matches. CDR3 protein: CASSITATLAGGANEQFF. The CDR3 region has the DNA TGTGCCAGCAGTATTACCGCAACACTAGCGGGAGGAGCCAATGAGCAGTTCTTC.

The V and J genes are TRBV3-1 (or the pseudogene TRBV3-2) and TRBJ1-3, with D unresolved. The CDR3 loop spans 17 amino acids. Germline lookup yields CDR1 LGHDT and CDR2 YNNKEL (reference sequence). V was trimmed by 0 bases and J by 0 bases, leaving 12 bases between them. In DNA, the CDR3 is TGTGCCAGCAGCCAAGATCTTGGCTTCCTCTCTGGAAACACCATATATTTT. Amino acids: CASSQDLGFLSGNTIYF.